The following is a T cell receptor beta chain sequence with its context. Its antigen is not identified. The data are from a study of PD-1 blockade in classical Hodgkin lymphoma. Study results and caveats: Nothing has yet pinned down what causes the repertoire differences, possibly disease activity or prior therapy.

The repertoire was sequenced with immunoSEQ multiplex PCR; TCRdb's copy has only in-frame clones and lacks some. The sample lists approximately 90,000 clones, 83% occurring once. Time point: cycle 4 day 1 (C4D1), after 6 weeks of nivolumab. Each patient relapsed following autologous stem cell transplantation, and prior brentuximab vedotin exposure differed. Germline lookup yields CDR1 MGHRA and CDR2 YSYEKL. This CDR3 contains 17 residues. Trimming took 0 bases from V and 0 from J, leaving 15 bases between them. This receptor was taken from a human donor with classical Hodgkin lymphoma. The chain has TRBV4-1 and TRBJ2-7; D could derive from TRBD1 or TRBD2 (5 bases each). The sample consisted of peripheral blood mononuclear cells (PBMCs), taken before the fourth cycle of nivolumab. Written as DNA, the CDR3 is TGCGCCAGCAGCCAAGAACCGACGGGGACGGACTCCTACGAGCAGTACTTC. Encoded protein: CASSQEPTGTDSYEQYF.